This T cell receptor beta chain was retrieved from a study of glioma-infiltrating T cells. The CDR3 sequence is 16 residues long. The germline CDR1 and CDR2 sequences are SGHRS and YFSETQ. V was pared by 2 bases and J by 5 bases, with 8 bases of the junction left unmatched. Only one count was recorded for this clonotype. As yet, its antigen is unknown. Amplification of TCR alpha and beta CDR3 regions from RNA used iRepertoire nested multiplex PCR. MiXCR, run by TCRdb on the multiplex PCR reads, gives a single entry per CDR3 protein. Found here are some 160,000 distinct CDR3 sequences, over 40% of them singletons; the top ten hold roughly 5.4%. Points from the study as a whole: Only very few CDR3 sequences appeared in both tissue and blood.

The sequencing input was glioma tissue, nonneoplastic brain tissue, or PBMCs (not recorded which). This clonotype was sampled from a human donor with low-grade glioma or glioblastoma, undergoing nonglioma brain surgery, or in good health (not recorded which). The chain has TRBV5-1 and TRBJ2-1, with TRBD2 matching 9 bases. The CDR3 DNA sequence: TGCGCCAGCAGCTTAGTCTCCGGGACTAGCCACAATGAGCAGTTCTTC. It specifies CASSLVSGTSHNEQFF. Looking up the rest from reference TRBV5-1 and TRBJ2-1 gives the full variable domain: KAGVTQTPRYLIKTRGQQVTLSCSPISGHRSVSWYQQTPGQGLQFLFEYFSETQRNKGNFPGRFSGRQFSNSRSEMNVSTLELGDSALYLCASSLVSGTSHNEQFFGPGTRLTVL.